This TCR beta chain was recorded in a study of metastatic and nonmetastatic thyroid tumors. TCRdb redid the clone calls on the PCR reads using MiXCR. In the table there are about 32,000 clones, about 20% of which are singletons. No patient had received any treatment before thyroid surgery. With 2 bases clipped from V and 7 bases from J, the junction kept 11 bases outside the gene matches. The CDR3 is 16 residues long. Germline V gives CDR1 MNHNY, CDR2 SVGAGI (reference sequence). The V and J genes are TRBV6-6 and TRBJ2-7; 10 bases line up with TRBD1. The receptor comes from a female donor with papillary thyroid cancer or a benign thyroid nodule (not recorded which). Some clones in this sample may be carry-over from other donors' samples. Sequencing used blood. For the CDR3, the DNA is TGTGCCAGCAGTTACGAGATGGGACAGGGGATATATGAGCAGTACTTC. Translation gives CASSYEMGQGIYEQYF.